The clone carrying this TCR beta chain was detected only a few times. The antigen remains unidentified. This sample is drawn from a study of regulatory T cells in long-lasting Graves disease. Study results and caveats: Possibly, accuracy suffered from the small sample size. There was favoring of TRBV28, TRBJ1-2 and TRBJ2-5 in persistent disease.

The V gene's germline CDR1 is LGHDT and CDR2 YNNKEL (reference sequence). The ends were cut back, 6 bases at V and 0 bases at J, with 12 bases in the middle. The CDR3 covers 15 residues. This sample's time point: newly diagnosed GD, antithyroid drugs for less than 3 months. Extracted RNA from PBMCs served as the source of the TCR library. Approximately 9.6 milliliters of peripheral blood were drawn into EDTA tubes. According to the study, TCR beta libraries were built with iRepertoire HTBI primers and CDR3-region Arm-PCR. From the multiplex PCR reads, TCRdb called clonotypes with MiXCR, one entry per CDR3 protein. The sample lists 250,000 to 400,000 distinct CDR3 sequences; 15% to 20% were seen once.

The sequence came from a female donor with Graves disease. The sample consisted of peripheral blood mononuclear cells (PBMCs), taken at new diagnosis, from a patient treated with antithyroid drugs. The V and J genes are TRBV3-1 and TRBJ2-1; D not certain. The chain's CDR3 is CASSLGFSSYNEQFF. CDR3 sequence (DNA): TGTGCCAGCAGTCTCGGGTTCAGCTCCTACAATGAGCAGTTCTTC.